The 25 T cell receptor beta chains in this list originate from one sample, sequenced in a study of blood T cell repertoires in COVID-19. Some clones are missing from TCRdb's copy, which holds only in-frame ones; the method was immunoSEQ multiplex PCR. The sample lists fewer than 55,000 clones; around four fifths were seen once. Material for sequencing was peripheral blood. The source is a woman aged 55-70 years with acute or convalescent COVID-19.

The V and J genes are TRBV6-5 and TRBJ2-2; possible D gene TRBD2, 5 bases. The CDR3 spans 13 residues. The germline CDR1 and CDR2 sequences are MNHEY and SVGAGI. Between the trimmed V and J ends, which lost 2 bases and 6 bases, there was a span of 7 bases. The CDR3 sequence: CASSYVRAGELFF. CDR3 nucleotide sequence: TGTGCCAGCAGTTACGTGAGGGCCGGGGAGCTGTTTTTT.

V gene TRBV4-1 combines with J gene TRBJ2-5; D is uncertain. The CDR3 is made up of 15 amino acids. The ends were cut back, 2 bases at V and 3 bases at J, with 13 bases in the middle. Germline CDR1 and CDR2: MGHRA and YSYEKL. CDR3: CASSQTWRPKETQYF. The CDR3 DNA follows: TGCGCCAGCAGCCAAACCTGGCGGCCCAAAGAGACCCAGTACTTC.

This rearrangement joins TRBV7-2 to TRBJ1-1; possible D gene TRBD1, 6 bases. Trimming left V 5 bases short and J 4 bases short, with 17 bases between. The germline CDR1 and CDR2 sequences are SGHTA and FQGNSA. There are 15 residues in the CDR3. In nucleotides, the CDR3 is TGTGCCAGCAGCAACAACAGAGGGGGGGCCACTGAAGCTTTCTTT. Its protein product is CASSNNRGGATEAFF. The full variable domain, rest sourced from reference TRBV7-2 and TRBJ1-1, is GAGVSQSPSNKVTEKGKDVELRCDPISGHTALYWYRQSLGQGLEFLIYFQGNSAPDKSGLPSDRFSAERTGGSVSTLTIQRTQQEDSAVYLCASSNNRGGATEAFFGQGTRLTVV.

The rearrangement joins TRBV10-3 to TRBJ1-5, with no clear D. This CDR3 has 12 residues. The germline gives CDR1 ENHRY, CDR2 SYGVKD. V lost 10 bases, J lost 5 bases, and 12 bases lay in between. CDR3 amino acids: CATKSADQPQHF. The CDR3 DNA reads as TGTGCCACGAAATCTGCGGATCAGCCCCAGCATTTT.

The gene calls are TRBV7-2 and TRBJ1-4, with D possibly TRBD1 on 5 matching bases. Trimming removed 7 bases at V and 11 bases at J, with 20 bases between. CDR1 and CDR2 from the germline V gene are SGHTA and FQGNSA. This CDR3 comprises 14 residues. CDR3 in DNA: TGTGCCAGCACTAGTGACCGCCCCGGGGGGAAACTGTTTTTT. Translated, it gives CASTSDRPGGKLFF.

The chain is built from TRBV5-1 and TRBJ2-1; the match to TRBD2 covers 10 bases. The CDR3 sequence is 15 residues long. Germline CDR1 SGHRS, CDR2 YFSETQ. J lost 4 bases, V lost 2 bases, and 3 bases had no gene match. The CDR3 protein is CASSFRTSGYNEQFF. The CDR3 bases are TGCGCCAGCAGCTTCAGGACTAGCGGTTACAATGAGCAGTTCTTC.

The chain recombines TRBV5-1 with TRBJ1-2, with no clear D. The CDR3 is 15 amino acids. CDR1 SGHRS and CDR2 YFSETQ come from the germline V gene. Deletions cut 0 bases from V and 5 bases from J, with 14 bases between. DNA of the CDR3: TGCGCCAGCAGCTTGGATTGGGCTTCTCTTTATGGCTACACCTTC. Encoded protein: CASSLDWASLYGYTF.

This chain connects TRBV9 to TRBJ2-1; D is perhaps TRBD2 (6 bases). This CDR3 has 14 residues. Germline-derived CDR1 and CDR2 are SGDLS and YYNGEE. V was clipped by 4 bases and J by 8 bases, with 16 bases between them. The CDR3 is CASSRSTSVDEQFF. The DNA for the CDR3 is TGTGCCAGCAGCCGGTCGACTAGTGTCGATGAGCAGTTCTTC.

The chain is built from TRBV7-8 and TRBJ1-1; D gene unclear. The V gene's germline CDR1 is SGHVS and CDR2 FQNEAQ. V was cut by 5 bases and J by 4 bases, with 14 bases left in between. CDR3 size: 14 residues. The CDR3 loop reads CASSPPREITEAFF. The CDR3 DNA reads as TGTGCCAGCAGCCCCCCCCGGGAAATCACTGAAGCTTTCTTT.

This sequence joins TRBV27 and TRBJ2-7, with TRBD1 matching 7 bases. With V trimmed by 6 bases and J by 4 bases, 18 bases remained unmatched. Germline CDR1 MNHEY, CDR2 SMNVEV (reference sequence). The CDR3 is 17 amino acids. In DNA form, the CDR3 reads TGTGCCAGCAGCCCAGGACAGGAGCGGTCCCGGAAATACGAGCAGTACTTC. Residues: CASSPGQERSRKYEQYF.

The V and J genes are TRBV11-3 and TRBJ1-3; D is uncertain. This CDR3 contains 19 residues. CDR1 SGHNT and CDR2 YENEEA come from the germline V gene. Between the trimmed V and J ends, which lost 0 bases and 0 bases, there was a span of 18 bases. The CDR3 here is CASSLDKVTESFSGNTIYF. CDR3 coding DNA: TGTGCCAGCAGCTTAGATAAGGTTACAGAAAGTTTCTCTGGAAACACCATATATTTT.

The chain is built from TRBV12-3 or TRBV12-4 and TRBJ2-3, with D hard to call. The CDR3 is 11 amino acids. The V and J ends lost 8 bases and 12 bases respectively, with 15 bases between them. The CDR3 DNA follows: TGTGCCAGCGCGAGTTATTATCCTCAGTATTTT. It encodes CASASYYPQYF.

V usage is TRBV30 and J usage is TRBJ1-1; TRBD1 might be the D (5 bases). The germline CDR1 and CDR2 sequences are GTSNPN and SVGIG (reference sequence). The V end lost 7 bases, the J end lost 4 bases, and 13 bases lay between the germline ends. The CDR3 sequence is 12 residues long. DNA for the CDR3: TGTGCCTTCAGGGCAGGGTCCACTGAAGCTTTCTTT. It specifies CAFRAGSTEAFF.

This chain links TRBV19 with TRBJ2-3; D perhaps matches TRBD2 (6 bases). V lost 6 bases and J lost 4, with 20 bases in between. Looked up from germline, CDR1 is LNHDA and CDR2 is SQIVND (reference sequence). The CDR3 covers 16 residues. The CDR3 here is CASRSIPHTSPDTQYF. In nucleotides, the CDR3 is TGTGCCAGTAGAAGTATTCCGCACACTAGCCCAGATACGCAGTATTTT.

This chain links TRBV7-2 with TRBJ2-1, with 13 bases lining up with TRBD2. This CDR3 has 19 residues. CDR1 and CDR2 from the germline V gene are SGHTA and FQGNSA. J gave up 0 bases and V 4 bases, and 9 bases lay outside the gene matches. CDR3 region: CASSSSLGLAGLSYNEQFF. CDR3 DNA sequence: TGTGCCAGCAGCTCCAGCCTGGGACTAGCGGGACTCTCCTACAATGAGCAGTTCTTC. The full variable domain, its missing parts supplied by reference TRBV7-2 and TRBJ2-1, is GAGVSQSPSNKVTEKGKDVELRCDPISGHTALYWYRQSLGQGLEFLIYFQGNSAPDKSGLPSDRFSAERTGGSVSTLTIQRTQQEDSAVYLCASSSSLGLAGLSYNEQFFGPGTRLTVL.

The V and J genes are TRBV27 and TRBJ1-1; 12 nucleotides agree with TRBD1. V shed 2 bases and J 0 bases; nucleotides not matched to a gene: 13. The CDR3 loop spans 20 amino acids. The germline CDR1 and CDR2 sequences are MNHEY and SMNVEV (reference sequence). The CDR3 loop is CASSLGRIGDRGRLNTEAFF. Written as DNA, the CDR3 is TGTGCCAGCAGTTTAGGGAGAATAGGGGACAGGGGGCGCTTGAACACTGAAGCTTTCTTT.

The chain joins TRBV12-3 or TRBV12-4 to TRBJ2-3; D might be TRBD2 (6 bases). This CDR3 has 13 residues. Trimming took off 7 bases at V and 1 base at J, with 9 bases between the two ends. The CDR3 DNA follows: TGTGCCAGCACGATAGCGGGCACAGATACGCAGTATTTT. Translated: CASTIAGTDTQYF.

This chain connects TRBV18 to TRBJ2-2; weak D call: TRBD1 (5 bases). V was trimmed by 1 base and J by 2 bases, leaving 14 bases between them. Per germline, CDR1 KGHSH and CDR2 LQKENI. This CDR3 is built from 17 residues. The CDR3 here is CASSPQSEGANTGELFF. For the CDR3, the DNA is TGTGCCAGCTCACCACAGTCCGAAGGGGCCAACACCGGGGAGCTGTTTTTT.

The J gene is TRBJ1-2, the V gene TRBV19, with D unclear. V lost 3 bases, J lost 8 bases, and 10 bases lay in between. This CDR3 has 12 residues. The germline V gene encodes CDR1 LNHDA and CDR2 SQIVND (reference sequence). The CDR3 protein is CASSIPTGGYTF. The DNA for the CDR3 is TGTGCCAGTAGTATCCCGACGGGGGGCTACACCTTC.

The CDR3 sequence is CASSFGGSGELFF. The CDR3 region has the DNA TGTGCCAGCAGCTTTGGAGGATCCGGGGAGCTGTTTTTT. The chain recombines TRBV7-9 with TRBJ2-2; weak D call: TRBD2 (5 bases). Germline V lookup: CDR1 SEHNR, CDR2 FQNEAQ (reference sequence). V was pared by 3 bases and J by 6 bases, with 8 bases between. This CDR3 is built from 13 residues.

The J gene is TRBJ2-1, the V gene TRBV19; D might be TRBD2 (5 bases). Per germline, CDR1 LNHDA and CDR2 SQIVND (reference sequence). The CDR3 is made up of 14 amino acids. V gave up 7 bases and J gave up 5 bases, with 15 bases separating them. The CDR3 coding sequence is TGTGCCAGTAATCGCGGGCCTAACCACAATGAGCAGTTCTTC. Protein: CASNRGPNHNEQFF.

This CDR3 is CASDRLFNEQFF. CDR3 nucleotides: TGTGCCAGCGACAGGCTCTTTAATGAGCAGTTCTTC. V usage is TRBV6-7 and J usage is TRBJ2-1; a weak D match, TRBD1 (6 bases). TRBV6-7 falls under the ORF class, with uncertain function. CDR3 size: 12 residues. Trimming took off 8 bases at V and 7 bases at J, with 12 bases between the two ends.

V and J are TRBV30 and TRBJ1-1; D not certain. Per the germline V gene, CDR1 is GTSNPN and CDR2 is SVGIG (reference sequence). The CDR3 consists of 15 residues. Trimming left V 1 base short and J 10 bases short, with 22 bases between. The CDR3 sequence: CAWSGPPAAIAGAFF. The CDR3 DNA reads as TGTGCCTGGAGTGGCCCACCTGCAGCAATAGCGGGAGCTTTCTTT.

The rearrangement uses TRBV5-1 and TRBJ1-1, with D possibly TRBD1 on 6 matching bases. This CDR3 contains 15 residues. Germline CDR1 SGHRS, CDR2 YFSETQ. V was cut by 0 bases and J by 1 base, with 10 bases left in between. Here the CDR3 reads CASSLAARGNTEAFF. In DNA form, the CDR3 reads TGCGCCAGCAGCTTGGCAGCCAGGGGGAACACTGAAGCTTTCTTT.

The V gene is TRBV14, the J gene TRBJ2-6, with a weak D call TRBD2 (5 bases). The length of the CDR3 is 16 residues. V dropped 2 bases and J dropped 3 bases, with 11 bases sitting between them. Germline CDR1 is SGHDN and CDR2 is FVKESK. The DNA for the CDR3 is TGTGCCAGCAGCCAAAGGGAGAGCAGTGGGGCCAACGTCCTGACTTTC. Its translation: CASSQRESSGANVLTF.